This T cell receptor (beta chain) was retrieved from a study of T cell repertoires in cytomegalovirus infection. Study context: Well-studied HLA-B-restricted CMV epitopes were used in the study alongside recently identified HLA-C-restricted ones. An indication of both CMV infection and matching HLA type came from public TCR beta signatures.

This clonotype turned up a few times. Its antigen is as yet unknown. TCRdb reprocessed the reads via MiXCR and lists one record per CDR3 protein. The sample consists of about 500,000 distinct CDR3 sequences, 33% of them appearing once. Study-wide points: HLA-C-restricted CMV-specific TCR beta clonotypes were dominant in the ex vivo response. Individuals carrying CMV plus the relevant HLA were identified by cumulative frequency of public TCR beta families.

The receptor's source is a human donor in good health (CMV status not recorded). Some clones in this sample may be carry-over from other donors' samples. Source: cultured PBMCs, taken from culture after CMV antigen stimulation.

The CDR3 loop reads CASSRSGPGTGELFF. In DNA form, the CDR3 reads TGTGCCAGCAGCCGCAGCGGGCCTGGCACCGGGGAGCTGTTTTTT. The chain has TRBV6-5 and TRBJ2-2; a possible D gene is TRBD2 (6 bases). V was trimmed by 6 bases and J by 4 bases, leaving 15 bases between them. CDR1 and CDR2 from the germline V gene are MNHEY and SVGAGI. CDR3 length: 15 amino acids.